What follows describes a single TCR beta chain. The antigen this receptor binds is unknown. No quality values exist for individual bases; no much larger clone is one base distant. Looking up the germline V gene (reference sequence) yields CDR1 LNHDA and CDR2 SQIVND. Including the terminal cysteine and phenylalanine, the CDR3 comprises 13 residues. Only CDR3 DNA is held: 39 bases, read in frame from base 1. The germline ends are 10 bases apart after V is trimmed by 4 bases and J by 6 bases. Genomic DNA served as template for TCR beta VDJ combination and CDR3 sequence profiling. An Illumina HiSeq 2000 was used for TCR repertoire sequencing. The published analysis was carried out like this. Repertoire assessment relied on Simpson's diversity index, CDR3 size and DJ length profiles, and TRBV/TRBJ rearrangement plots. The most abundant DNA sequence in the deep sequencing data was defined as the immunodominant clone. CDR3 amino acid sequences were screened for sharing across subjects and were compared with published repertoires and the VDJdb database. TCRdb applied fastp at Q25 and MiXCR to the public reads, then kept only in-frame beta chains. Identical CDR3 proteins give one entry, which carries the most common genes and DNA. The V and J calls reflect TCRdb's pipeline rather than the authors' work. The sample table lists 200,000 to 250,000 distinct CDR3 sequences, 34% of them with a count of one. Jointly, the top ten make up approximately 1.2% of the sample.

The record originates from a study of CD8+CD57+ T cells in acquired aplastic anemia (dated by TCRdb to 2017 to 2018). With respect to the entire study: A mean of approximately 3 ug of DNA, ranging from about 0.2 to 27.4 ug, was extracted from sorted CD4+ and CD8+ cells. Mean read counts for healthy donor samples were 8.5 million to 10.8 million for CD4+ cells and roughly 12 million for CD8+ cells. The paper as a whole reports these results and caveats: About 29 CD8+ CDR3 sequences were found to be shared between patients and controls, but these sequences appeared to be highly expressed in patients and within the immunodominant clones of the patients. Patients and healthy controls showed no significant difference in CD8+ Simpson's diversity (P=0.060).

TCR repertoires of sorted CD4+ and CD8+ blood T cells from severe aplastic anemia patients and healthy subjects were deep-sequenced in the study. Ficoll-Paque density gradient centrifugation was used to isolate peripheral blood mononuclear cells. Before DNA extraction, CD4+ and CD8+ T cells were sorted with FACS or magnetic beads. The chain couples TRBV19 to TRBJ2-1; TRBD2 might be the D gene, on 6 matching bases. The receptor comes from a human donor in good health, serving as a control. Sequenced material: sorted CD4+, CD8+, or CD8+CD57+ T cells (not recorded which) from PBMCs. The CDR3 region reads CASSRLVLNEQFF. The DNA sequence is as follows: TGTGCCAGTAGTAGACTAGTTCTCAATGAGCAGTTCTTC. Where the CDR3 stops, the reference TRBV19 and TRBJ2-1 genes take over; the full variable domain is DGGITQSPKYLFRKEGQNVTLSCEQNLNHDAMYWYRQDPGQGLRLIYYSQIVNDFQKGDIAEGYSVSREKKESFPLTVTSAQKNPTAFYLCASSRLVLNEQFFGPGTRLTVL.